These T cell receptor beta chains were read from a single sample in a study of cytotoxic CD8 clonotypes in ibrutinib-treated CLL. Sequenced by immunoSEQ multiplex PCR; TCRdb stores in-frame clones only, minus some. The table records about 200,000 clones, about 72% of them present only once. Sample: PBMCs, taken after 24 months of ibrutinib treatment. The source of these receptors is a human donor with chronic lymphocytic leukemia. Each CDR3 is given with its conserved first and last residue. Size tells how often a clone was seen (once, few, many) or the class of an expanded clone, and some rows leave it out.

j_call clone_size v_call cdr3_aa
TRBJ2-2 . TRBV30 CAWSVRVNTGELFF
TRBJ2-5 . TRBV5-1 CASSLGGSQGGTQYF
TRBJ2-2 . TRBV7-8 CASSLFRQSTGELFF
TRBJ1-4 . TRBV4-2 CASSPPSGWGTNEKLFF
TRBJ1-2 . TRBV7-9 CASSRGQEYGYTF
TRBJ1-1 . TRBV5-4 CASSRPGQGAGWKMNTEAFF
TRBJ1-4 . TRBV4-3 CASSQDGELRKLFF
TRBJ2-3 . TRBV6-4 CANKLRLAGADTQYF
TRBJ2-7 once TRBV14 CASSQGDHTTYEQYF
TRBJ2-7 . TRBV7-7 CASSLGTGGEQYF
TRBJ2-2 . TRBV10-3 CAISESGRRTGELFF
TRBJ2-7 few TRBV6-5 CASSPGTAYEQYF
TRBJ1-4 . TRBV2 CASSDRGGTNEKLFF
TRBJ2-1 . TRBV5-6 CASSSPSESSYNEQFF
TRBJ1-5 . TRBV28 CATRGALRSNQPQHF
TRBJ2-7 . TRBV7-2 CASSLAGGYEQYF
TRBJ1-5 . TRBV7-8 CASSSGNQPQHF
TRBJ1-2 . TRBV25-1 CASSEYSGDSTNYGYTF
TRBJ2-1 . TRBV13 CASSLGLLAGGPKDNEQFF
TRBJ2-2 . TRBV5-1 CASRRSGGADTGELFF
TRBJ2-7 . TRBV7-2 CASSYLAAYEQYF
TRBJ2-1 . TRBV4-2 CASSQVTLYNEQFF
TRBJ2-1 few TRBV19 CASSIGTIGYNEQFF
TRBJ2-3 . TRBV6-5 CASSYQGLVGDTQYF